The T cell receptor beta chain described here comes from a study of shared clonotypes between healthy human individuals. TCRdb keeps only in-frame clones here, not all; method: immunoSEQ multiplex PCR. The top ten clones hold about 0.39% of a sample with more than 2,000,000 clones, over 85% of them seen once. In regard to this clone: The sample holds other DNA sequences that translate to the same CDR3.

Sequencing used naive CD4+ T cells from PBMCs. As for subset: CD45RA+ positively selected. The TCR was taken from a man aged 18-30 years in good health. Some clones in this sample may be carry-over from other donors' samples.

CDR3 in DNA: TGTGCCAGCAGTTTAAAGGAGACCCAGTACTTC. It specifies CASSLKETQYF. This chain links TRBV28 with TRBJ2-5; D gene unclear. Trimming removed 2 bases from V and 5 bases from J, with 3 bases in between. This CDR3 contains 11 residues. In germline, CDR1 is MDHEN, CDR2 SYDVKM.